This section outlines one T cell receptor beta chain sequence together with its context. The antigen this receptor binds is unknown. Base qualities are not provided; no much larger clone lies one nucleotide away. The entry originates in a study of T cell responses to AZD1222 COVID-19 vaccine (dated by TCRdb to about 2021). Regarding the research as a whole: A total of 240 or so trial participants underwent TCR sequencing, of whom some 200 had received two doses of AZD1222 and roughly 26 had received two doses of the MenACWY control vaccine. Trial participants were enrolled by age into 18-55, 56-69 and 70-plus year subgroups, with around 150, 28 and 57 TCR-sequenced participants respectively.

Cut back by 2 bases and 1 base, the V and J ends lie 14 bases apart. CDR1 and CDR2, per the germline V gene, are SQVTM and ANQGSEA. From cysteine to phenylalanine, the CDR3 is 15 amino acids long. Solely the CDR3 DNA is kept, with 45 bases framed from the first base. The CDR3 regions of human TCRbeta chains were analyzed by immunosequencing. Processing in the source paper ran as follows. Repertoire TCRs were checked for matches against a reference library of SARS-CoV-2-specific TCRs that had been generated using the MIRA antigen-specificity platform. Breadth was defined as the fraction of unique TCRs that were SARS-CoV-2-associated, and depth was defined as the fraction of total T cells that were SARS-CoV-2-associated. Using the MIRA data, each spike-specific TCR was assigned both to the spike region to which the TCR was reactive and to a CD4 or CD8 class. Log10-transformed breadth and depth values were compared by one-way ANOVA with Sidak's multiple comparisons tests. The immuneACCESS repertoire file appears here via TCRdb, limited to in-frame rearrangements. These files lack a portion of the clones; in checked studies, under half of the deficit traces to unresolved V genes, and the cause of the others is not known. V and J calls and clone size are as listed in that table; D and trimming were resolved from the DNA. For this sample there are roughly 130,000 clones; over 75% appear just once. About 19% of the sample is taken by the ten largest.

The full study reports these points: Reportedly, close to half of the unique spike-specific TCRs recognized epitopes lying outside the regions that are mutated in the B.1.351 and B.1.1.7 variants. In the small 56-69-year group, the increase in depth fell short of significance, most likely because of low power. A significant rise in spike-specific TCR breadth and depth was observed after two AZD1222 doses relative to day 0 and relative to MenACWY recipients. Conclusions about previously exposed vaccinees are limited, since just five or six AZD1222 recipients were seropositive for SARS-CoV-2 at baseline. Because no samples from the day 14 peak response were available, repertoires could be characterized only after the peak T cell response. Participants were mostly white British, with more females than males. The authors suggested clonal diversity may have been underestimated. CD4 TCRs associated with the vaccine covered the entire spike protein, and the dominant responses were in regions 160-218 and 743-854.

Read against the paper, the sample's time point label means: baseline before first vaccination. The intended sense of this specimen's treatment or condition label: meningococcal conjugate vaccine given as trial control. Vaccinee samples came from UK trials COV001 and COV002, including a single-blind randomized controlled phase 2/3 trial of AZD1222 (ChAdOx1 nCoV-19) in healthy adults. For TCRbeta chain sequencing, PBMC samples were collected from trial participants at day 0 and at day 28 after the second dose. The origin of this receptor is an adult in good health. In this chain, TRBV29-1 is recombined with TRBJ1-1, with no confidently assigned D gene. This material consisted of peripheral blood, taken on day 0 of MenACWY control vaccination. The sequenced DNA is TGCAGCGTTGAACGGGCCCCAAAGGGGAACACTGAAGCTTTCTTT. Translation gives CSVERAPKGNTEAFF.